This T cell receptor beta chain was retrieved from a study of blood T cell repertoires in COVID-19. Trimming removed 1 base from V and 6 bases from J; junction bases left unmatched: 7. The V gene's germline CDR1 is LNHNV and CDR2 YYDKDF (reference sequence). This CDR3 has 16 amino acids. In the original analysis: Nucleated cell counts were estimated from reference gene primer amplification. Produced via immunoSEQ multiplex PCR; TCRdb's table is partial and in-frame only. Clonal size and the V and J genes are those of that table, whereas D and trimming came from the DNA. The sample yields approximately 300,000 clones, roughly 88% seen once.

The V call is TRBV15, the J call TRBJ2-3; 10 positions agree with TRBD2. Sequencing was carried out using peripheral blood. This receptor was obtained from a woman aged 45 to 65 with active or convalescent COVID-19. CDR3 DNA: TGTGCCACCAGCAGAGGGTCTAGCGGGGGAATGGATACGCAGTATTTT. It is translated as CATSRGSSGGMDTQYF.